A selection of T cell receptor beta chains follows, all from one sample in a study of blood T cell repertoires in COVID-19. Method: immunoSEQ multiplex PCR; TCRdb's copy keeps in-frame clones and lacks some. The sample contains 250,000 to 350,000 clones, 86% of which appear only once. The sequenced sample was peripheral blood. All receptors derive from a woman in her twenties or thirties who had recovered from COVID-19. CDR3s include the opening cysteine and the closing phenylalanine or tryptophan. Each record gives: clone size, V gene, D gene, J gene, CDR3 length, CDR3 protein, CDR3 DNA. A D gene is named only where the DNA matches it firmly. The size entry is marked missing in some rows and otherwise reads once, few, many or a size class.

>NA|TRBV5-6|NA|TRBJ2-7|13
CASSLAAGYEQYF
TGTGCCAGCAGCTTGGCCGCGGGGTACGAGCAGTACTTC
>NA|TRBV5-1|NA|TRBJ2-7|15
CASSLGREGSYEQYF
TGCGCCAGCAGCTTGGGCAGGGAAGGTAGCTACGAGCAGTACTTC
>NA|TRBV21-1|NA|TRBJ2-4|18
CASSKLAGQGGTKNIQYF
TGTGCCAGCAGCAAACTGGCGGGGCAGGGGGGAACCAAAAACATTCAGTACTTC
>NA|TRBV7-9|NA|TRBJ1-2|15
CASSDGLKSSYGYTF
TGTGCCAGCAGCGACGGACTTAAATCTAGCTATGGCTACACCTTC
>NA|TRBV9|NA|TRBJ2-2|14
CASSVTGDYGELFF
TGTGCCAGCAGCGTAACCGGAGATTATGGGGAGCTGTTTTTT
>NA|TRBV10-2|TRBD1|TRBJ1-2|16
CASSEGTAWIIYGYTF
TGCGCCAGCAGTGAAGGGACAGCCTGGATCATCTATGGCTACACCTTC
>NA|TRBV5-1|NA|TRBJ2-1|14
CASSGLQGDNEQFF
TGCGCCAGCAGCGGGCTACAGGGCGACAATGAGCAGTTCTTC
>NA|TRBV29-1|TRBD1|TRBJ2-7|13
CSVEGTGSFEQYF
TGCAGCGTTGAAGGGACAGGCTCGTTCGAGCAGTACTTC
>NA|TRBV27|TRBD1|TRBJ2-7|13
CASSFGTAYEQYF
TGTGCCAGCAGTTTTGGGACAGCCTACGAGCAGTACTTC
>NA|TRBV5-6|NA|TRBJ1-1|15
CASSFSRVMNTEAFF
TGTGCCAGCAGCTTTTCCAGGGTCATGAACACTGAAGCTTTCTTT
>NA|TRBV3-1/TRBV3-2|TRBD1|TRBJ1-2|15
CASSPGQVANYGYTF
TGTGCCAGCAGCCCGGGACAGGTAGCTAACTATGGCTACACCTTC
>NA|TRBV6-5|TRBD2|TRBJ2-5|16
CASSYTPGGPQETQYF
TGTGCCAGCAGTTACACCCCGGGGGGACCGCAAGAGACCCAGTACTTC
>few|TRBV3-1/TRBV3-2|TRBD2|TRBJ2-2|18
CASSQAGLAGINTGELFF
TGTGCCAGCAGCCAAGCCGGACTAGCGGGAATCAACACCGGGGAGCTGTTTTTT
>once|TRBV5-1|NA|TRBJ1-1|13
CASSLAGRSEAFF
TGCGCCAGCAGCTTGGCAGGGAGGTCTGAAGCTTTCTTT
>NA|TRBV5-1|NA|TRBJ1-1|15
CASRRAGGEWTEAFF
TGCGCCAGCAGACGGGCGGGGGGAGAATGGACTGAAGCTTTCTTT
>NA|TRBV6-1|TRBD1|TRBJ1-2|15
CASSESRTGYLGYTF
TGTGCCAGCAGTGAATCACGGACAGGGTATTTAGGCTACACCTTC
>NA|TRBV4-2|TRBD1|TRBJ2-3|16
CASSQDFTGALGTQYF
TGTGCCAGCAGCCAAGATTTTACAGGGGCTTTAGGTACGCAGTATTTT
>NA|TRBV19|TRBD2|TRBJ2-3|19
CASSILGLAGRSSTDTQYF
TGTGCCAGTAGTATTTTGGGACTAGCGGGACGATCTAGCACAGATACGCAGTATTTT
>NA|TRBV11-2|NA|TRBJ2-3|14
CASSLDGGADTQYF
TGTGCCAGCAGCTTAGACGGGGGAGCAGATACGCAGTATTTT
>NA|TRBV7-9|NA|TRBJ2-7|14
CASSSPTTEDEQYF
TGTGCCAGCAGCTCCCCCACGACAGAAGACGAGCAGTACTTC
>NA|TRBV5-6|TRBD1|TRBJ2-7|16
CASSSSIGQGWYEQYF
TGTGCCAGCAGCTCCTCCATCGGACAGGGATGGTACGAGCAGTACTTC
>NA|TRBV19|NA|TRBJ1-5|13
CASSWGGPQPQHF
TGTGCCAGTAGTTGGGGGGGGCCTCAGCCCCAGCATTTT
>NA|TRBV2|TRBD1|TRBJ1-1|19
CASSEVPWTGGESYTEAFF
TGTGCCAGCAGTGAGGTCCCCTGGACAGGGGGCGAATCGTACACTGAAGCTTTCTTT
>NA|TRBV5-4|TRBD2|TRBJ2-1|16
CASSLRAGGRANEQFF
TGTGCCAGCAGCTTAAGAGCGGGGGGGCGAGCCAATGAGCAGTTCTTC
>NA|TRBV29-1|TRBD1|TRBJ1-1|14
CSVTDRGRGTEAFF
TGCAGCGTGACCGACAGGGGGCGGGGGACTGAAGCTTTCTTT
>NA|TRBV27|TRBD2|TRBJ2-7|15
CASSLRAGAFYEQYF
TGTGCCAGCAGTTTAAGAGCGGGAGCGTTCTACGAGCAGTACTTC
>once|TRBV9|TRBD2|TRBJ2-3|16
CASSALAVTSTDTQYF
TGTGCCAGCAGCGCTCTAGCGGTGACTAGCACAGATACGCAGTATTTT
>NA|TRBV2|NA|TRBJ2-7|12
CASNNWSYEQYF
TGTGCCAGCAACAACTGGAGCTACGAGCAGTACTTC
>once|TRBV2|TRBD1|TRBJ1-1|14
CASRPGTGGTEAFF
TGTGCCAGCAGGCCGGGGACAGGGGGCACTGAAGCTTTCTTT
>NA|TRBV2|NA|TRBJ1-3|15
CASGITPGAGNTIYF
TGTGCCAGCGGCATCACCCCAGGGGCTGGAAACACCATATATTTT
>NA|TRBV19|NA|TRBJ1-2|13
CASSIPGSSGYTF
TGTGCCAGTAGTATTCCAGGATCGTCTGGCTACACCTTC
>NA|TRBV2|NA|TRBJ1-1|13
CASSEVENTEAFF
TGTGCCAGCAGTGAAGTAGAGAACACTGAAGCTTTCTTT
>NA|TRBV11-2|NA|TRBJ2-7|12
CASSFLSHEQYF
TGTGCCAGCAGTTTTCTATCCCACGAGCAGTACTTC
>few|TRBV7-9|NA|TRBJ1-4|17
CASSPLLGGVTNEKLFF
TGTGCCAGCAGCCCCCTGCTGGGGGGAGTGACTAATGAAAAACTGTTTTTT
>NA|TRBV5-4|TRBD1|TRBJ2-7|12
CASSWGQYEQYF
TGTGCCAGCAGCTGGGGACAGTACGAGCAGTACTTC
>NA|TRBV7-2|NA|TRBJ1-5|15
CASSLVRQSNQPQHF
TGTGCCAGCAGCTTAGTTCGACAAAGCAATCAGCCCCAGCATTTT
>once|TRBV2|TRBD2|TRBJ2-7|15
CASTLSAGGLDEQYF
TGTGCCAGCACCCTAAGTGCGGGGGGCCTCGACGAGCAGTACTTC
>NA|TRBV6-5|NA|TRBJ1-2|14
CASRRTNLNYGYTF
TGTGCCAGCAGACGCACAAACCTTAACTATGGCTACACCTTC
>NA|TRBV5-4|TRBD1|TRBJ1-1|15
CASSWGTGGNTEAFF
TGTGCCAGCAGCTGGGGGACAGGGGGGAACACTGAAGCTTTCTTT
>NA|TRBV18|NA|TRBJ2-1|12
CASSLNRVEQFF
TGTGCCAGCTCTCTAAACCGGGTAGAGCAGTTCTTC
>NA|TRBV28|NA|TRBJ1-5|15
CASSPPLSSNQPQHF
TGTGCCAGCAGCCCCCCCCTGTCGAGCAATCAGCCCCAGCATTTT
>NA|TRBV11-3|TRBD1|TRBJ2-1|15
CASSLGGQTNNEQFF
TGTGCCAGCAGCTTAGGGGGACAGACAAACAATGAGCAGTTCTTC
>NA|TRBV7-2|TRBD2|TRBJ2-7|15
CASDPGTGGSGEQYF
TGTGCCAGCGACCCCGGGACGGGGGGGTCTGGAGAGCAGTACTTC
>NA|TRBV4-2|TRBD2|TRBJ2-1|17
CASSQDPSGGDSDEQFF
TGTGCCAGCAGCCAAGATCCGAGCGGGGGGGATAGCGATGAGCAGTTCTTC
>NA|TRBV5-1|TRBD1|TRBJ1-6|18
CASSLLGQGSRGISPLHF
TGCGCCAGCAGCTTGCTGGGACAGGGAAGTCGGGGAATTTCACCCCTCCACTTT
>once|TRBV27|TRBD1|TRBJ2-7|14
CASRLDGQAYEQYF
TGTGCCAGCAGGCTGGATGGACAGGCCTACGAGCAGTACTTC
>NA|TRBV2|NA|TRBJ1-6|15
CASRASYIGDSPLHF
TGTGCCAGCAGGGCCAGTTACATAGGAGATTCACCCCTCCACTTT
>many|TRBV6-2/TRBV6-3|NA|TRBJ2-3|14
CASSYGASTDTQYF
TGTGCCAGCAGTTACGGGGCTAGCACAGATACGCAGTATTTT
>once|TRBV28|NA|TRBJ1-1|12
CASSQRYTEAFF
TGTGCCAGCTCCCAGAGGTACACTGAAGCTTTCTTT
>NA|TRBV27|NA|TRBJ2-2|14
CASSSPLRGGELFF
TGTGCCAGCAGTTCCCCCCTAAGAGGCGGGGAGCTGTTTTTT
>NA|TRBV30|TRBD1|TRBJ1-2|13
CAWSLGTGEGYTF
TGTGCCTGGAGTCTCGGGACAGGGGAGGGCTACACCTTC
>NA|TRBV5-1|NA|TRBJ1-1|15
CASSWGSRGGTEAFF
TGCGCCAGCAGCTGGGGCAGCAGGGGAGGGACTGAAGCTTTCTTT
>once|TRBV2|NA|TRBJ2-2|16
CASSARGFGYPGELFF
TGTGCCAGCAGTGCTAGGGGGTTCGGTTACCCCGGGGAGCTGTTTTTT
>NA|TRBV4-1|NA|TRBJ1-3|16
CASSIWQGFSGNTIYF
TGCGCCAGCAGCATATGGCAGGGTTTCTCTGGAAACACCATATATTTT
>few|TRBV6-5|NA|TRBJ1-5|13
CASGWASNQPQHF
TGTGCCAGCGGATGGGCTAGCAATCAGCCCCAGCATTTT
>NA|TRBV5-8|NA|TRBJ2-5|14
CASSLGGAQETQYF
TGTGCCAGCAGCTTGGGGGGAGCCCAAGAGACCCAGTACTTC
>NA|TRBV6-5|NA|TRBJ2-5|13
CASRETGPGTQYF
TGTGCCAGCAGGGAGACAGGTCCGGGGACCCAGTACTTC
>NA|TRBV3-1/TRBV3-2|NA|TRBJ1-2|13
CASSRRQGDGYTF
TGTGCCAGCAGCCGACGTCAAGGAGATGGCTACACCTTC